This T cell receptor (beta chain) was observed in a study of shared clonotypes between healthy human individuals. Some clones are missing from TCRdb's copy, which holds only in-frame ones; the method was immunoSEQ multiplex PCR. The sample comprises about 2.2 million clones, 90% to 95% of which are singletons, and around 1.7% rests with the top ten. Naive CD8 isolation took CD45RO-negative cells positively selected for CCR7 and excluded terminally differentiated effector memory CD45RA+ cells. Sequenced material: naive CD8+ T cells from PBMCs. The receptor was isolated from a young man in good health. Some clones in this sample may be carry-over from other donors' samples.

Here the CDR3 reads CASSQAAGDEQFF. CDR3 nucleotide sequence: TGCGCCAGCAGCCAAGCCGCGGGGGATGAGCAGTTCTTC. The rearrangement links TRBV4-1 to TRBJ2-1; TRBD2 matches at 7 bases. The CDR3 extends over 13 amino acids. After removal of 1 base from V and 8 bases from J, the junction contained 2 bases not matched to a gene. From germline, CDR1 is MGHRA and CDR2 YSYEKL.